This T cell receptor (beta chain) derives from a study of blood T cell repertoires in COVID-19. Study-level information: T cells, B-cell-depleted T cells, or PBMCs supplied cDNA or gDNA.

Sequenced by immunoSEQ multiplex PCR; TCRdb stores in-frame clones only, minus some. In the table there are about 130,000 clones, approximately 80% of which are singletons. With respect to this clone: Other DNA sequences from this sample encode an identical CDR3 as well.

Looked up from germline, CDR1 is SGHRS and CDR2 is YFSETQ. The CDR3 extends over 14 amino acids. Trimming took 0 bases from V and 8 from J, leaving 11 bases between them. This clonotype was sampled from a woman aged 45-59 years with acute or convalescent COVID-19. The source material was peripheral blood. The V call is TRBV5-1, the J call TRBJ1-4; perhaps TRBD1 as D (5 bases). The CDR3 DNA reads TGCGCCAGCAGCTTGGGGCAGGGAGGCGAAAAACTGTTTTTT. Encoded protein: CASSLGQGGEKLFF.